This TCR beta chain stems from a study of shared clonotypes between healthy human individuals. In this sample, this clone turned up once. Its antigen remains unidentified. General study findings and limits: It was anticipated that sequencing depth would influence how many clonotypes donors shared. Investigators collected only blood, and repertoires in tissues likely differ. The small donor group covered limited genetic and exposure diversity.

This CDR3 comprises 18 residues. Trimming removed 4 bases at V and 5 bases at J, with 21 bases between. Repertoires were generated with immunoSEQ multiplex PCR, while TCRdb's copy carries only in-frame clones and drops some. The sample lists about 480,000 clones, roughly 85% occurring once. Material for sequencing was PBMCs. This chain links TRBV7-1 with TRBJ2-6, with D possibly being TRBD1 (5 bases). TRBV7-1 is given ORF status, its function remaining uncertain. The TCR was taken from a middle-aged woman in good health. Some clones in this sample may be carry-over from other donors' samples. The CDR3 here is CASSFHNRGQSRANVLTF. DNA for the CDR3: TGTGCCAGCAGCTTCCATAATCGAGGACAAAGTCGGGCCAACGTCCTGACTTTC.